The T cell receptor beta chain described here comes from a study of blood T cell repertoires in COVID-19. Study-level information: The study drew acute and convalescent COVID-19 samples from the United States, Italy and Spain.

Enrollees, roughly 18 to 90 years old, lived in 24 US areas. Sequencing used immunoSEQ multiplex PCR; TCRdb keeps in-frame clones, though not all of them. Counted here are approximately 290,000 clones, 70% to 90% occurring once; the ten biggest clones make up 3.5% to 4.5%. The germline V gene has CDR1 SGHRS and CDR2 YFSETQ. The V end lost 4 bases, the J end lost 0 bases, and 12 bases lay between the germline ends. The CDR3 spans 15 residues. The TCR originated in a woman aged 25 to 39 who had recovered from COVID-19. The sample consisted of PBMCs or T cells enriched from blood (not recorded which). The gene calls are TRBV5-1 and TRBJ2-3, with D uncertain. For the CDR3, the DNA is TGCGCCAGCAGCCCTGCGGCCTTTAGCACAGATACGCAGTATTTT. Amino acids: CASSPAAFSTDTQYF.